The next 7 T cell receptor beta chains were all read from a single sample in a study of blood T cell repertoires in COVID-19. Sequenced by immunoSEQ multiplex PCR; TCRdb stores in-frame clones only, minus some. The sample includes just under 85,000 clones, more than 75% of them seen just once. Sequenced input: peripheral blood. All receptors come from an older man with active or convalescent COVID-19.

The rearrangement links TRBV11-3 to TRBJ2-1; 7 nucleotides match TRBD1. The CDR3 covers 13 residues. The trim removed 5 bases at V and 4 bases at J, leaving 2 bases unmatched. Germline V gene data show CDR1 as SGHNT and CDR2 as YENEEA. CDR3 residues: CASSTGQYNEQFF. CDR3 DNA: TGTGCCAGCAGCACGGGACAGTACAATGAGCAGTTCTTC. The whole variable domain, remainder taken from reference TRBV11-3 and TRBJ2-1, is EAGVVQSPRYKIIEKKQPVAFWCNPISGHNTLYWYLQNLGQGPELLIRYENEEAVDDSQLPKDRFSAERLKGVDSTLKIQPAELGDSAVYLCASSTGQYNEQFFGPGTRLTVL.

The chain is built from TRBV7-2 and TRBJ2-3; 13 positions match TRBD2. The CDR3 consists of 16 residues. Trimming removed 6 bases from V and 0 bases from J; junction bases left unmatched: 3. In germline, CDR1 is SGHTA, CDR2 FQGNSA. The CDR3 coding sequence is TGTGCCAGCAGGCTGACTAGCGGGGGGAGCACAGATACGCAGTATTTT. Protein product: CASRLTSGGSTDTQYF.

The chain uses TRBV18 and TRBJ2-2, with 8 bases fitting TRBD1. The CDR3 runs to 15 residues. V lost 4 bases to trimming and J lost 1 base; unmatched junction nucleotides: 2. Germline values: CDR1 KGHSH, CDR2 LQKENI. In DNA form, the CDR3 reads TGTGCCAGCTCACAGGGGACAGGGAACACCGGGGAGCTGTTTTTT. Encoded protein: CASSQGTGNTGELFF.

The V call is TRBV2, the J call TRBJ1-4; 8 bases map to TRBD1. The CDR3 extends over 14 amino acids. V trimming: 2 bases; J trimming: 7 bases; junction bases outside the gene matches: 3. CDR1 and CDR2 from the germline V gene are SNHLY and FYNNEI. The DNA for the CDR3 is TGTGCCAGCAGTGAAAACAGGGGGGGTGAAAAACTGTTTTTT. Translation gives CASSENRGGEKLFF.

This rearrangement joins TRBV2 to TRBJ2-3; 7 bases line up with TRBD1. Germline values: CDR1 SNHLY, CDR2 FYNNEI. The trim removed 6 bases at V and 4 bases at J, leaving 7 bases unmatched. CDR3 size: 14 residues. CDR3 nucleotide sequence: TGTGCCAGCAGACCGGGACAGCAGTCAGATACGCAGTATTTT. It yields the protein CASRPGQQSDTQYF.

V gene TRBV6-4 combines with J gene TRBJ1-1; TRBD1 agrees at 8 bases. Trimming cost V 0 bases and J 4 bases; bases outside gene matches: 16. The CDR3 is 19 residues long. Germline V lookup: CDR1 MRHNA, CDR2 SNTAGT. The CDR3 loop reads CASSDSLPGTGERGTEAFF. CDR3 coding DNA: TGTGCCAGCAGTGACTCACTTCCCGGGACAGGTGAACGAGGCACTGAAGCTTTCTTT.

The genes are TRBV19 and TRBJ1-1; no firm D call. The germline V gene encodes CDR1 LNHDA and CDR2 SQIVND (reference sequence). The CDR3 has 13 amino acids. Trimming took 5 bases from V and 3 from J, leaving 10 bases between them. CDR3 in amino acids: CASSQNGDTEAFF. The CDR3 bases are TGTGCCAGTAGTCAGAACGGAGACACTGAAGCTTTCTTT.